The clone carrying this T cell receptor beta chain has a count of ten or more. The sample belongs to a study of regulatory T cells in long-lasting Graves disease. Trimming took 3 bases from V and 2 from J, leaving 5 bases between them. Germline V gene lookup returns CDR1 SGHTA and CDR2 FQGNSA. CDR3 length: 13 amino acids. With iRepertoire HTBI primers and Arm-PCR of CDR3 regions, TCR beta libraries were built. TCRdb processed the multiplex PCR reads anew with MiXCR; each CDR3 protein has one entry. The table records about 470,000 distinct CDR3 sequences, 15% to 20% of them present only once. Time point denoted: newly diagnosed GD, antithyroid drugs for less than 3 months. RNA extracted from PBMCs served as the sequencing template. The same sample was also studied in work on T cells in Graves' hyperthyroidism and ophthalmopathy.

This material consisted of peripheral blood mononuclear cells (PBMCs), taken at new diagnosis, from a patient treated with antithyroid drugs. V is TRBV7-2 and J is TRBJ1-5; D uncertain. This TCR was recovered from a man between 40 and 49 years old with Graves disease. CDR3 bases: TGTGCCAGCAGCTTTAGCCGCAATCAGCCCCAGCATTTT. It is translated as CASSFSRNQPQHF.